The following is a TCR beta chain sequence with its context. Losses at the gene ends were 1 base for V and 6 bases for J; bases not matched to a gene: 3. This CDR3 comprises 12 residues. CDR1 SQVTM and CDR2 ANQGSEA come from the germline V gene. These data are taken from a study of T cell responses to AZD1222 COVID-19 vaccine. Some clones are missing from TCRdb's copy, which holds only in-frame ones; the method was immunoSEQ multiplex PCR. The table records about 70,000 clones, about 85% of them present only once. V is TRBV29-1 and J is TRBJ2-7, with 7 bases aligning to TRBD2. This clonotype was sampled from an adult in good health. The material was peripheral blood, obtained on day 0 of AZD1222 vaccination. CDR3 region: CSVEGGGFEQYF. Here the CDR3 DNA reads TGCAGCGTTGAAGGGGGAGGGTTCGAGCAGTACTTC.